This TCR beta chain was captured in a study of OX40 agonist ivuxolimab in advanced cancers. General study points: In the 0.1 to 3.0 mg/kg range, CD4+ and CD8+ blood T cells had expanded clonally by week 6. On average, a greater number of expanded clones characterised CD8+ T cells relative to CD4+.

The repertoire was sequenced with immunoSEQ multiplex PCR; TCRdb's copy has only in-frame clones and lacks some. In the table there are some 73,000 clones, 85% to 90% of which are singletons. The CDR3 contains 15 residues. CDR1 and CDR2 from the germline V gene are SQVTM and ANQGSEA. About this clone itself: Its specificity is unknown.

The receptor's source is an adult with an advanced solid tumor such as melanoma, head and neck, liver or kidney cancer. The V gene is TRBV29-1, the J gene TRBJ2-3; 14 bases map to TRBD2. Source: CD4+ or CD8+ T cells sorted from blood, taken in a trial of the OX40 agonist ivuxolimab. The chain's CDR3 is CSLTGLAGGTDTQYF. The CDR3 bases are TGCAGTCTTACGGGACTAGCGGGAGGCACAGATACGCAGTATTTT.